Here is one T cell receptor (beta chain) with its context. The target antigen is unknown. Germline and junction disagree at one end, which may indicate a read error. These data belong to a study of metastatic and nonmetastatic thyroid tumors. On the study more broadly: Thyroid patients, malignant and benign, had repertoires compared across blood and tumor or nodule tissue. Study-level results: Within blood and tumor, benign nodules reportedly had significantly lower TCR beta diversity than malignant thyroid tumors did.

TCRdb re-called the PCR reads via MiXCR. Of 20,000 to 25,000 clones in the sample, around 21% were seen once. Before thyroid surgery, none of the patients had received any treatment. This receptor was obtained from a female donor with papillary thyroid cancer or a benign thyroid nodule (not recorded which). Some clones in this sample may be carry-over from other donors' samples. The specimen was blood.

The CDR3 loop reads CSARPGTILSSEQYF. Written as DNA, the CDR3 is TGCAGTGCTAGACCTGGGACAATTCTCTCCTCCGAGCAGTACTTC. The genes are TRBV20-1 and TRBJ2-7, with TRBD1 as a possible D gene (6 bases). CDR3 length equals 15 residues. In germline, CDR1 is DFQATT, CDR2 SNEGSKA (reference sequence).